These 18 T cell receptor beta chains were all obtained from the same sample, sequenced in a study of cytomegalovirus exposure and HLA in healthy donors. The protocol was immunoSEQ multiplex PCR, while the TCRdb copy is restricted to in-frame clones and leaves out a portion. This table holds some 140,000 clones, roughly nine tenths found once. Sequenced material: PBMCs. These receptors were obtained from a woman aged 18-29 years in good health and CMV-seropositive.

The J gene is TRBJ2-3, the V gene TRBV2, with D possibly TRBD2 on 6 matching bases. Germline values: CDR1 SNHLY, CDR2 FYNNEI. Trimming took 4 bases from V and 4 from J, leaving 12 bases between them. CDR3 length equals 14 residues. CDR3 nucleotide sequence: TGTGCCAGCAGTGGGTCCGGGGGACCAGATACGCAGTATTTT. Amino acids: CASSGSGGPDTQYF.

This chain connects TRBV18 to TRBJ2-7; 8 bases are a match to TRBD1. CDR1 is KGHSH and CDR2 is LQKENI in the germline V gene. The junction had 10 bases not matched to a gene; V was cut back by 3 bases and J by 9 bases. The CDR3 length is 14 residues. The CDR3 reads CASSPLGQGEGQYF. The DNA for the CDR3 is TGTGCCAGCTCACCTCTCGGACAGGGCGAGGGGCAGTACTTC. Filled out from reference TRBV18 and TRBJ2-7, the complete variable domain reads NAGVMQNPRHLVRRRGQEARLRCSPMKGHSHVYWYRQLPEEGLKFMVYLQKENIIDESGMPKERFSAEFPKEGPSILRIQQVVRGDSAAYFCASSPLGQGEGQYFGPGTRLTVT.

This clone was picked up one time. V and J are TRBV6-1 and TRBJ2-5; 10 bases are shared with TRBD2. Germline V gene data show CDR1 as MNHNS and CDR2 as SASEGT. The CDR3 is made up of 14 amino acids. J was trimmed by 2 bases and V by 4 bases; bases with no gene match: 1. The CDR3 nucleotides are TGTGCCAGCAGTGTTAGCGGGAGGCAAGAGACCCAGTACTTC. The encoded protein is CASSVSGRQETQYF.

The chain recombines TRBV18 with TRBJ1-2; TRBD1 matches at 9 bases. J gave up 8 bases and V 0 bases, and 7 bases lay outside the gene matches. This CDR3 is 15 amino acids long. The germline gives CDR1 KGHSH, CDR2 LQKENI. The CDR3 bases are TGTGCCAGCTCACCACCCTCAACAGGGGGCGACGGCTACACCTTC. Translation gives CASSPPSTGGDGYTF.

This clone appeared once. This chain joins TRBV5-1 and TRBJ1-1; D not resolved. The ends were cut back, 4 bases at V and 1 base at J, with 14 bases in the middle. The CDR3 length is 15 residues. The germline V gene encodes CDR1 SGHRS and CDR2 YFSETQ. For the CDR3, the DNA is TGCGCCAGCAGCGGAGACTCCGCGGGGAACACTGAAGCTTTCTTT. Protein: CASSGDSAGNTEAFF.

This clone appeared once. In DNA form, the CDR3 reads TGTGCCACCGGCCGGACAGAGTTAGGGTTCTACGAGCAGTACTTC. It specifies CATGRTELGFYEQYF. The chain recombines TRBV15 with TRBJ2-7; a possible D gene is TRBD1 (6 bases). V was shortened by 8 bases and J by 3 bases, with 20 bases between the two germline ends. Germline CDR1 and CDR2: LNHNV and YYDKDF (reference sequence). This CDR3 comprises 15 residues. The full variable domain, in which reference TRBV15 and TRBJ2-7 provide the parts outside the CDR3, is DAMVIQNPRYQVTQFGKPVTLSCSQTLNHNVMYWYQQKSSQAPKLLFHYYDKDFNNEADTPDNFQSRRPNTSFCFLDIRSPGLGDTAMYLCATGRTELGFYEQYFGPGTRLTVT.

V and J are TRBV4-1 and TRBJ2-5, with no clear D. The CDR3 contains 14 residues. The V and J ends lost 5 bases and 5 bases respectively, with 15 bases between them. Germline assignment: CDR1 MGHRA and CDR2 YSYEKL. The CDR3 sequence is CASSETLASETQYF. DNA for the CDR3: TGCGCCAGCAGCGAGACTCTTGCCAGCGAGACCCAGTACTTC.

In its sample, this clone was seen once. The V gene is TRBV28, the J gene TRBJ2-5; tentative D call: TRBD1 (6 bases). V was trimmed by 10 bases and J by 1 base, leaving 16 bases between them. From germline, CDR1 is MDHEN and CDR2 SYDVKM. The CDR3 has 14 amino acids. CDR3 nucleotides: TGTGCCACCCTCCGGGACACCTCCCAAGAGACCCAGTACTTC. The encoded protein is CATLRDTSQETQYF. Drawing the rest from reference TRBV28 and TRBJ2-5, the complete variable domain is DVKVTQSSRYLVKRTGEKVFLECVQDMDHENMFWYRQDPGLGLRLIYFSYDVKMKEKGDIPEGYSVSREKKERFSLILESASTNQTSMYLCATLRDTSQETQYFGPGTRLLVL.

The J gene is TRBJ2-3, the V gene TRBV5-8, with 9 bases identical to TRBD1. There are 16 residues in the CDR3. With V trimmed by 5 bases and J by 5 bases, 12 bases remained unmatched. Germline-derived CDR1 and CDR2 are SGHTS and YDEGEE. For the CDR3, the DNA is TGTGCCAGCAGTCCGACAGGGGGGGCTGCAGGAGATACGCAGTATTTT. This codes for CASSPTGGAAGDTQYF.

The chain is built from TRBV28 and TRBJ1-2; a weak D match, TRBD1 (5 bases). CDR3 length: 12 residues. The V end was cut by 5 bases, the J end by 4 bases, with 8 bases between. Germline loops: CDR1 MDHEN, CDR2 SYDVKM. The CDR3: CASSRGGYGYTF. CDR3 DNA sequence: TGTGCCAGCAGTCGGGGGGGCTATGGCTACACCTTC.

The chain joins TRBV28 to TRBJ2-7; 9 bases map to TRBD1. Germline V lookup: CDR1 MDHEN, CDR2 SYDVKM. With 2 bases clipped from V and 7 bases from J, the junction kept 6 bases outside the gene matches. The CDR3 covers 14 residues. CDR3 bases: TGTGCCAGCAGTTTAACAGGGGGCGCGAGAGAGCAGTACTTC. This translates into CASSLTGGAREQYF.

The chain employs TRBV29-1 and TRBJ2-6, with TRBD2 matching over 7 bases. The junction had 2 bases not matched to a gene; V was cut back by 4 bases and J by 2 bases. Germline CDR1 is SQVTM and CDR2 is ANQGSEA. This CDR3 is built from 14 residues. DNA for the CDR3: TGCAGCGTTGTGGGGGGGGCTGGGGCCAACGTCCTGACTTTC. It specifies CSVVGGAGANVLTF.

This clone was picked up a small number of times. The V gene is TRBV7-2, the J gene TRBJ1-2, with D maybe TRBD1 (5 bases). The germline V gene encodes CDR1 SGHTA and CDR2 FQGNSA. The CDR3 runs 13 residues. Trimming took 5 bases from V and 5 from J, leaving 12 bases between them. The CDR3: CASSQDNIYGYTF. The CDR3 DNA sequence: TGTGCCAGCAGCCAGGACAACATATATGGCTACACCTTC.

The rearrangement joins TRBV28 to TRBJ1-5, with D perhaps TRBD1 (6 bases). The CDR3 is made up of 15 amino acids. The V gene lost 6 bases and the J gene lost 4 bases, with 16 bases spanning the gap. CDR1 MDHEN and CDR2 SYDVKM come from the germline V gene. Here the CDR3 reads CASSWTAYLNQPQHF. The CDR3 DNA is TGTGCCAGCAGCTGGACAGCCTATCTGAATCAGCCCCAGCATTTT.

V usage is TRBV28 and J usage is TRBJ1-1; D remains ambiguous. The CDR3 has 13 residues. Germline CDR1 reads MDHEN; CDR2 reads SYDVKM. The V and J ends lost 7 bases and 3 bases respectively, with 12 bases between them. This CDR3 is CASIPGSDTEAFF. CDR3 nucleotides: TGTGCCAGCATCCCAGGTTCCGACACTGAAGCTTTCTTT.

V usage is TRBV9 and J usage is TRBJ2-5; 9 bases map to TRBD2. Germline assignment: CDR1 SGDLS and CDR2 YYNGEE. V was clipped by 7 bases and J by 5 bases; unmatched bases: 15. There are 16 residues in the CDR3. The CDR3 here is CASGASGADMGETQYF. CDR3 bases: TGTGCCAGCGGAGCTAGCGGGGCCGATATGGGGGAGACCCAGTACTTC.

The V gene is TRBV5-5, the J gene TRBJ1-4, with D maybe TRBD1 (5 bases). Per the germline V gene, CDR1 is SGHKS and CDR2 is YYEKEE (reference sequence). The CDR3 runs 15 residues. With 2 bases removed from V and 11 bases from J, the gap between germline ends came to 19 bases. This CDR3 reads CASSFGGGTDPKLFF. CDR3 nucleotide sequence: TGTGCCAGCAGCTTTGGCGGGGGAACCGATCCTAAACTGTTTTTT.

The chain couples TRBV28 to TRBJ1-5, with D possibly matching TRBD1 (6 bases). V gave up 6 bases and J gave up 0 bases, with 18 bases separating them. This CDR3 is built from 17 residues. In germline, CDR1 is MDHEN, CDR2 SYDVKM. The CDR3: CASSLPGGGYSNQPQHF. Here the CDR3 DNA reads TGTGCCAGCAGCCTCCCTGGGGGGGGCTATAGCAATCAGCCCCAGCATTTT.